This T cell receptor (beta chain) was retrieved from a study of cytomegalovirus exposure and HLA in healthy donors. Study details: From HLA-typed donors, an early data release held tens of millions of unique TCRs.

Trimming removed 5 bases at V and 4 bases at J, with 13 bases between. The CDR3 has 14 residues. The germline gives CDR1 SNHLY, CDR2 FYNNEI. The PCR employed 60 Vbeta primers together with 13 Jbeta primers. Per the study methods: In a later analysis, of some 80 million unique beta chains, approximately 10 million appeared in at least two donors. The protocol was immunoSEQ multiplex PCR, while the TCRdb copy is restricted to in-frame clones and leaves out a portion. Clone size and V and J calls were adopted from that table, with D and trimming inferred from the DNA. This sample has 170,000 or so clones; roughly 82% occur once, and the top ten carry approximately 0.47%.

The source of this sequence is a woman aged 45-65 years in good health and CMV-seronegative. The chain has TRBV2 and TRBJ2-3, with D possibly being TRBD2 (6 bases). The material sequenced was PBMCs. CDR3 sequence (DNA): TGTGCCAGCAGTCGGGGGAGAGGGGCAGATACGCAGTATTTT. This sequence encodes CASSRGRGADTQYF.